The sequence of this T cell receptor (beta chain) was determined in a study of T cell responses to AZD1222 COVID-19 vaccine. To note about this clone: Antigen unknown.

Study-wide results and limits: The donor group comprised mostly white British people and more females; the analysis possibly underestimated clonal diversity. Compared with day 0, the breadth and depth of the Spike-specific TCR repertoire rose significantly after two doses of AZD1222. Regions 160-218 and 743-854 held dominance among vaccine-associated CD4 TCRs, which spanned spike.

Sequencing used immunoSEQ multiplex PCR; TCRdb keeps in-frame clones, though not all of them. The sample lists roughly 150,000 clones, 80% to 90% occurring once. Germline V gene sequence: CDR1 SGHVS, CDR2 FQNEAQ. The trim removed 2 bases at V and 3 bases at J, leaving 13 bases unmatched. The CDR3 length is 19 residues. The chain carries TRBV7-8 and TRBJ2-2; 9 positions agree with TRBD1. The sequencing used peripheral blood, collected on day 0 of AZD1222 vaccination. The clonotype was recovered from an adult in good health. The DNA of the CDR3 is TGTGCCAGCAGCTTAAGCCGAAGGACAGGGGTGACCCACACCGGGGAGCTGTTTTTT. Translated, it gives CASSLSRRTGVTHTGELFF.